The clone carrying this T cell receptor beta chain was observed a few times. Its antigen remains unidentified. CDR3 length equals 14 residues. The ends lost 6 bases at V and 4 bases at J; junction bases unmatched: 9. Germline loops: CDR1 SEHNR, CDR2 FQNEAQ (reference sequence). This entry is derived from a study of beta chain features in type 1 diabetes. Whole-study results and caveats: Shorter TCRB CDR3s, moderately but significantly so, were found in Type 1 diabetes patients in all four CD4+ subsets.

Each sorted population was over 95% pure. The study reverse transcribed the entire isolated RNA, so it sequenced expressed TCRB transcripts. This table comes from immunoSEQ multiplex PCR, and its TCRdb copy is limited to in-frame clones, with some not included. The top ten clones hold about 1% of a sample with fewer than 400,000 clones, roughly 9% of them seen once. This sequence joins TRBV7-9 and TRBJ2-7; TRBD2 aligns across 7 bases. The sequence was collected from a man between 25 and 39 years old with type 1 diabetes. Sequencing input: central memory CD4+ T cells from blood. CDR3 bases: TGTGCCAGCAGTTCGACGGGGGGTTCGTACGAGCAGTACTTC. This encodes CASSSTGGSYEQYF. Full variable domain (outside the CDR3, taken from reference TRBV7-9 and TRBJ2-7): DTGVSQNPRHKITKRGQNVTFRCDPISEHNRLYWYRQTLGQGPEFLTYFQNEAQLEKSRLLSDRFSAERPKGSFSTLEIQRTEQGDSAMYLCASSSTGGSYEQYFGPGTRLTVT.